The source of this T cell receptor (beta chain) is a study of regulatory and conventional T cells in RAG deficiency. The method was immunoSEQ multiplex PCR; TCRdb's version includes in-frame clones alone and lacks a portion of them. The sample consists of just over 30,000 clones, 96% of them appearing once. Genomic DNA came from blood conventional CD4+ T cells gated CD25-low CD127-high. This clone was detected only once. These data were also reused for a study on regulatory T cells. That study reports: The primer mix had 52 TRBV and 13 TRBJ primers.

Sample: CD25- CD4+ T cells sorted from blood. The sequence came from a human donor in good health.

The CDR3 protein is CASSRRAFSNEQFF. CDR3 coding DNA: TGTGCCAGCAGTCGCAGGGCGTTTTCGAATGAGCAGTTCTTC. The rearrangement links TRBV14 to TRBJ2-1, with a weak D call TRBD1 (5 bases). Trimming stripped 6 bases from V and 7 bases from J, with 16 bases between. Germline loops: CDR1 SGHDN, CDR2 FVKESK. The CDR3 runs to 14 residues.